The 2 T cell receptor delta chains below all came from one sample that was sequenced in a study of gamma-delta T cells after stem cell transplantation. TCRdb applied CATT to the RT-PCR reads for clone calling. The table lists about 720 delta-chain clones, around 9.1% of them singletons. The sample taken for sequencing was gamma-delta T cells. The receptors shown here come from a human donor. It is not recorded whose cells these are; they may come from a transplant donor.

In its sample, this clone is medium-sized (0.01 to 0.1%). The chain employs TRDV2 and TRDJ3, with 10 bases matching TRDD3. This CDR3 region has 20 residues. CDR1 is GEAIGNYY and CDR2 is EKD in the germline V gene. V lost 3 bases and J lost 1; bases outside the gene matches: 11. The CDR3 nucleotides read TGTGCCTGTGACCGCATCAGACTGGGGGATGCTTCCTGGGACACCCGACAGATGTTTTTC. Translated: CACDRIRLGDASWDTRQMFF.

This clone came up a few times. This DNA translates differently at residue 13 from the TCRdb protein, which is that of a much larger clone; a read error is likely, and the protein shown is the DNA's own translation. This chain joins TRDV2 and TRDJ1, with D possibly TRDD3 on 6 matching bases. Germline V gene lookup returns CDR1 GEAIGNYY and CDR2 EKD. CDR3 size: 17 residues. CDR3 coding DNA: TGTGCCTGTGACCCTGTGTCTGGGGAAGGCGACACCGGTAAACTCATCTTT. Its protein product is CACDPVSGEGDTGKLIF.